The entry below describes one TCR beta chain. No antigen is known for it. The ends were cut back, 1 base at V and 0 bases at J, with 7 bases in the middle. Germline-derived CDR1 and CDR2 are GTSNPN and SVGIG (reference sequence). The CDR3 is 14 amino acids. These data are taken from a study of regulatory T cells in long-lasting Graves disease. Construction of the TCR beta libraries employed iRepertoire HTBI primers in conjunction with Arm-PCR of CDR3 regions. MiXCR, applied by TCRdb to the multiplex PCR reads, yields one record per CDR3 protein. The sample has a few hundred thousand distinct CDR3 sequences, roughly 17% seen once. Time point denoted: newly diagnosed GD, antithyroid drugs for less than 3 months. TCR sequences were obtained from RNA taken from PBMCs. General study points: Sharing of public clonotypes was greater in persistent patients (about 2,700) than in new patients (about 970).

This sample also belongs to another study, concerning T cells in Graves' hyperthyroidism and ophthalmopathy. This second report adds: Uncontrolled infection, other autoimmune disease, pregnancy or lactation disqualified patients from enrolment.

This TCR was sampled from a man in his forties or fifties with Graves disease. The sequencing used peripheral blood mononuclear cells (PBMCs), collected at new diagnosis, from a patient treated with antithyroid drugs. The rearrangement uses TRBV30 and TRBJ2-1, with D possibly TRBD1 on 6 matching bases. In DNA form, the CDR3 reads TGTGCCTGGAGTGGAGGGGGCTCCTACAATGAGCAGTTCTTC. It is translated as CAWSGGGSYNEQFF.